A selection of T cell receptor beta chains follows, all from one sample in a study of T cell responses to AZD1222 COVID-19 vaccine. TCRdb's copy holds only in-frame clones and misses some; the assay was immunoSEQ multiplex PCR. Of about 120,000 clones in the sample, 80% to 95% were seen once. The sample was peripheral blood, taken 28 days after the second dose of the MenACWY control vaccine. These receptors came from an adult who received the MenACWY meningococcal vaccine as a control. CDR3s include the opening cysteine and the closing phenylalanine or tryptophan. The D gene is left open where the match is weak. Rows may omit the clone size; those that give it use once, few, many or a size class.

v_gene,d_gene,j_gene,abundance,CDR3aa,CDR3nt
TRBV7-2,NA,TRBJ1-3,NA,CASSNSGNTIYF,TGTGCCAGCAGCAACTCTGGAAACACCATATATTTT
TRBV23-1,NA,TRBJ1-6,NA,CASSQRVDQGGNYNSPLHF,TGCGCCAGCAGTCAACGGGTTGACCAGGGCGGGAACTATAATTCACCCCTCCACTTT
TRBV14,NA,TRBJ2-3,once,CASSLLYRTDTQYF,TGTGCCAGCAGCCTACTATATCGCACAGATACGCAGTATTTT
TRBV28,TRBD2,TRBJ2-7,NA,CASSPPVAGARGEQYF,TGTGCCAGCAGTCCACCCGTAGCGGGGGCCCGGGGAGAGCAGTACTTC
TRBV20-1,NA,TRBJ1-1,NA,CSARVTKAFF,TGCAGTGCCAGAGTGACAAAAGCTTTCTTT
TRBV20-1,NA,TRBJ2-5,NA,CSAPSGETQYF,TGCAGTGCCCCGTCGGGAGAGACCCAGTACTTC
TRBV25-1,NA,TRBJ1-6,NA,CASSDLLARVPLHF,TGTGCCAGCAGTGACCTCCTCGCCAGGGTTCCCCTCCACTTT
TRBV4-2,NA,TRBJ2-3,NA,CASSQEPSTAPDTQYF,TGTGCCAGCAGCCAAGAGCCTAGCACCGCCCCAGATACGCAGTATTTT
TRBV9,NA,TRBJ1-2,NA,CASSVAINNYGYTF,TGTGCCAGCAGCGTAGCTATCAATAACTATGGCTACACCTTC
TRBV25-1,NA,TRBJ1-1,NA,CASSKWGQGNTEAFF,TGTGCCAGCAGTAAGTGGGGCCAGGGGAACACTGAAGCTTTCTTT
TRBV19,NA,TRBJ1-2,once,CASSILPPGHYGYTF,TGTGCCAGTAGTATATTGCCCCCCGGGCACTATGGCTACACCTTC
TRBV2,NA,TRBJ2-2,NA,CASSEGGFGELFF,TGTGCCAGCAGTGAGGGGGGCTTCGGGGAGCTGTTTTTT
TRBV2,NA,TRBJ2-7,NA,CATSDTLYEQYF,TGTGCCACTTCGGACACCCTCTACGAGCAGTACTTC
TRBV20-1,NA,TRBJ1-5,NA,CSASVGVNQPQHF,TGCAGTGCTAGTGTGGGGGTCAATCAGCCCCAGCATTTT
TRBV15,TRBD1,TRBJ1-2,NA,CATSIGQGAYGYTF,TGTGCCACCAGCATCGGACAGGGTGCCTATGGCTACACCTTC
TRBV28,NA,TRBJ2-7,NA,CASSLELAYEQYF,TGTGCCAGCAGTTTAGAACTAGCCTACGAGCAGTACTTC
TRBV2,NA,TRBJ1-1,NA,CASRRTGNGPEAFF,TGTGCCAGCAGACGAACAGGCAACGGGCCTGAAGCTTTCTTT
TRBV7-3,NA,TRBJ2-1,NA,CASSFGGNYNEQFF,TGTGCCAGCAGCTTCGGAGGGAACTACAATGAGCAGTTCTTC
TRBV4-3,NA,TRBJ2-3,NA,CASSSRRVFSTDTQYF,TGCGCCAGCAGCTCGCGCAGGGTATTCAGCACAGATACGCAGTATTTT
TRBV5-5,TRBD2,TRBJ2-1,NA,CASSPRRGLAEGNEQFF,TGTGCCAGCAGCCCAAGAAGGGGACTAGCGGAGGGCAATGAGCAGTTCTTC
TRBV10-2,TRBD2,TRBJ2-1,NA,CASSLGLAGVGEQFF,TGCGCCAGCAGTCTGGGACTAGCGGGAGTTGGTGAGCAGTTCTTC
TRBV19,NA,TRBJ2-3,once,CASSIGRGSIRDTQYF,TGTGCCAGTAGTATCGGGAGAGGTTCGATTCGAGATACGCAGTATTTT
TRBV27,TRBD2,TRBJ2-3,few,CASSLNLAGGSDTQYF,TGTGCCAGCAGTTTAAATTTAGCGGGAGGGTCTGATACGCAGTATTTT
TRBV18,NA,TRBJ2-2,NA,CASSPPAAGRATGELFF,TGTGCCAGCTCACCACCGGCAGCAGGGCGAGCCACCGGGGAGCTGTTTTTT
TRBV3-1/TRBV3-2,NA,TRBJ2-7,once,CASSRVRAELYEQYF,TGTGCCAGCAGCCGGGTTCGGGCAGAACTCTACGAGCAGTACTTC
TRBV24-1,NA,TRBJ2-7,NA,CATSDFQAGTVQQYF,TGTGCCACCAGTGATTTCCAAGCAGGCACCGTCCAGCAGTACTTC
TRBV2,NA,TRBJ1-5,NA,CASSRMVQPQHF,TGTGCCAGCAGTCGCATGGTTCAGCCCCAGCATTTT
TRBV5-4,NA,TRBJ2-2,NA,CASSVRAGELFF,TGTGCCAGCAGTGTGCGGGCCGGGGAGCTGTTTTTT
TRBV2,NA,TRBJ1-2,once,CASTLRGEKGYTF,TGTGCCAGCACCCTCCGGGGCGAAAAAGGCTACACCTTC
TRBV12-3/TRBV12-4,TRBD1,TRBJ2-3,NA,CASTAGGDTQYF,TGTGCCAGCACCGCAGGGGGAGATACGCAGTATTTT
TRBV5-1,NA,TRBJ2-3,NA,CASHGRTDTQYF,TGCGCCAGCCACGGCCGCACAGATACGCAGTATTTT
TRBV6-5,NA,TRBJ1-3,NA,CASSYSAGDFGNTIYF,TGTGCCAGCAGTTACTCGGCAGGGGACTTCGGAAACACCATATATTTT
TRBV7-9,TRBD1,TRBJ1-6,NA,CASSSGTANSPLHF,TGTGCCAGCAGCTCCGGGACAGCTAATTCACCCCTCCACTTT
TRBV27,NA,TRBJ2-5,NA,CASSLSTALQETQYF,TGTGCCAGCAGTTTATCGACAGCGCTACAAGAGACCCAGTACTTC
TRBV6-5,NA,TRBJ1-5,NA,CASSYTAGGTNQPQHF,TGTGCCAGCAGTTACACCGCCGGGGGGACAAATCAGCCCCAGCATTTT
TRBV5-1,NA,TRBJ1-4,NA,CASSFARDTTGANEKLFF,TGCGCCAGCAGCTTCGCCCGGGACACCACTGGAGCTAATGAAAAACTGTTTTTT
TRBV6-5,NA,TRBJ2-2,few,CASSYWESGSGELFF,TGTGCCAGCAGTTACTGGGAAAGCGGGTCCGGGGAGCTGTTTTTT
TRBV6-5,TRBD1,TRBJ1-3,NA,CASSYSRDRQVAIYF,TGTGCCAGCAGTTACTCGAGGGACAGGCAAGTGGCCATATATTTT
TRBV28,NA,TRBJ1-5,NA,CASSLQGGQPQHF,TGTGCCAGCAGTTTACAGGGAGGTCAGCCCCAGCATTTT
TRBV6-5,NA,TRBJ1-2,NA,CASTPDGRHGYTF,TGTGCCAGCACCCCAGACGGGAGACATGGCTACACCTTC
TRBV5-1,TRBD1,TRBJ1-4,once,CASSLEQGSEKLFF,TGCGCCAGCAGCTTGGAACAGGGGAGTGAAAAACTGTTTTTT
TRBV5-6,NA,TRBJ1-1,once,CASSAGEPEAFF,TGTGCCAGCAGCGCGGGAGAGCCTGAAGCTTTCTTT
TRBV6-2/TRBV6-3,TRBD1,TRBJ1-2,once,CASSSPAGTGDYGYTF,TGTGCCAGCAGTTCCCCCGCCGGGACAGGGGACTATGGCTACACCTTC
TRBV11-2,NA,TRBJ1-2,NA,CASTGSGGSYGYTF,TGTGCCAGCACGGGCTCGGGGGGTTCCTATGGCTACACCTTC
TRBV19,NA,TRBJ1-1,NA,CASSRGFTEAFF,TGTGCCAGTAGCCGAGGGTTCACTGAAGCTTTCTTT
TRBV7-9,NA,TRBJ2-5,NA,CASSSLSGTIWETQYF,TGTGCCAGCAGCTCCCTGAGCGGAACCATCTGGGAGACCCAGTACTTC
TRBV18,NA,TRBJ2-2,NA,CASSPPTAKTGELFF,TGTGCCAGCTCACCACCGACTGCAAAGACCGGGGAGCTGTTTTTT
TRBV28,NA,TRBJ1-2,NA,CASSGSRDGYGYTF,TGTGCCAGCAGCGGGTCCAGGGACGGCTATGGCTACACCTTC
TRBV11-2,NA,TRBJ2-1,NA,CASSPPRGSEQFF,TGTGCCAGCAGCCCCCCTCGAGGGTCAGAGCAGTTCTTC
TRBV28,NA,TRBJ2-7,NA,CATRTAGDEQYF,TGTGCCACCAGGACAGCCGGGGACGAGCAGTACTTC
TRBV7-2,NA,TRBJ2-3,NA,CASSPGEGTDTQYF,TGTGCCAGCAGCCCAGGGGAGGGTACAGATACGCAGTATTTT
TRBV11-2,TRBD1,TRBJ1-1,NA,CASSTTGGTEAFF,TGTGCCAGCAGCACCACAGGGGGGACTGAAGCTTTCTTT
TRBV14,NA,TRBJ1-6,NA,CATSRAINSPLHF,TGTGCCACCTCCCGGGCAATTAATTCACCCCTCCACTTT